The 9 T cell receptor beta chains presented below share a single source sample, sequenced in a study of OX40 agonist ivuxolimab in advanced cancers. Profiling relied on immunoSEQ multiplex PCR, and the TCRdb table lists in-frame clones only, not all of them. Of 55,000 to 75,000 clones listed, about four fifths are singletons. Sequencing used CD4+ or CD8+ T cells sorted from blood, obtained in a trial of the OX40 agonist ivuxolimab. The receptors were sampled from an adult with an advanced solid tumor such as melanoma, head and neck, liver or kidney cancer.

V is TRBV4-3 and J is TRBJ2-5; the match to TRBD2 covers 7 bases. Germline assignment: CDR1 LGHNA and CDR2 YSLEER. The CDR3 length is 18 residues. V dropped 6 bases and J dropped 4; count of bases not matched to a gene: 20. Here the CDR3 reads CASRNLWGWDYPRETQYF. CDR3 bases: TGCGCCAGCAGAAACCTCTGGGGGTGGGACTATCCACGAGAGACCCAGTACTTC.

The rearrangement links TRBV14 to TRBJ2-1; a weak D match, TRBD2 (5 bases). Germline CDR1 reads SGHDN; CDR2 reads FVKESK. The CDR3 length is 14 residues. V lost 4 bases to trimming and J lost 6 bases, with 13 bases between them. The CDR3, as DNA: TGTGCCAGCAGCCCATCCTCGGGGAGCAATGAGCAGTTCTTC. Amino acid sequence: CASSPSSGSNEQFF.

This sequence joins TRBV19 and TRBJ2-3; D remains ambiguous. The length of the CDR3 is 13 residues. V was cut by 1 base and J by 1 base, with 3 bases left in between. CDR1 is LNHDA and CDR2 is SQIVND in the germline V gene (reference sequence). The CDR3 is CASSIVGTDTQYF. In DNA, the CDR3 is TGTGCCAGTAGTATAGTTGGCACAGATACGCAGTATTTT.

The chain joins TRBV4-1 to TRBJ1-2; possibly TRBD1 for D (5 bases). The CDR3 length is 11 residues. CDR1 and CDR2 (germline): MGHRA, YSYEKL. Trimming shortened V by 8 bases and J by 9 bases, and 13 bases separated the two germline ends. The CDR3 spells CASARDGRYTF. The CDR3 DNA reads as TGCGCCAGCGCCAGGGACGGCCGCTACACCTTC.

This clone was observed a handful of times. The V call is TRBV10-3, the J call TRBJ2-5; D remains ambiguous. CDR1 and CDR2 from the germline V gene are ENHRY and SYGVKD. The CDR3 sequence is 17 residues long. With 2 bases removed from V and 2 bases from J, the gap between germline ends came to 18 bases. The CDR3 coding sequence is TGTGCCATCAGTGAGGCCCCAGGACGGACCACTCAAGAGACCCAGTACTTC. This encodes CAISEAPGRTTQETQYF.

By share, this clone counts as medium-sized. This chain links TRBV4-1 with TRBJ1-6; possibly TRBD1 for D (5 bases). V was trimmed by 5 bases and J by 9 bases, leaving 14 bases between them. Germline CDR1 and CDR2: MGHRA and YSYEKL. CDR3 length: 14 amino acids. The CDR3, as DNA: TGCGCCAGCAGCTTACAGGAGGTTGGTTCACCCCTCCACTTT. Its protein is CASSLQEVGSPLHF.

The gene calls are TRBV2 and TRBJ2-7; D gene ambiguous. The CDR3 loop spans 13 amino acids. Germline assignment: CDR1 SNHLY and CDR2 FYNNEI. Trimming took 9 bases from V and 6 from J, leaving 18 bases between them. CDR3 protein: CASQLGAFGEQYF. The DNA of the CDR3 is TGTGCCAGTCAGCTTGGAGCTTTTGGCGAGCAGTACTTC. Together with reference TRBV2 and TRBJ2-7, the CDR3 gives the full variable domain: EPEVTQTPSHQVTQMGQEVILRCVPISNHLYFYWYRQILGQKVEFLVSFYNNEISEKSEIFDDQFSVERPDGSNFTLKIRSTKLEDSAMYFCASQLGAFGEQYFGPGTRLTVT.

This clone has only one observation. This chain uses TRBV11-3 with TRBJ1-1; no firm D call. Germline assignment: CDR1 SGHNT and CDR2 YENEEA. The CDR3 runs to 15 residues. Deletions cut 5 bases from V and 0 bases from J, with 13 bases between. The CDR3, as DNA: TGTGCCAGCAGCCAAGACCCGAAATTGAACACTGAAGCTTTCTTT. This translates into CASSQDPKLNTEAFF.

This chain links TRBV6-4 with TRBJ2-6; 7 bases align to TRBD1. Trimming at V came to 6 bases and at J to 0 bases, leaving 2 bases not matched to a gene. This CDR3 is built from 15 residues. Germline V gene lookup returns CDR1 MRHNA and CDR2 SNTAGT. In DNA, the CDR3 is TGTGCCAGCAGCCGGGACAGCTCTGGGGCCAACGTCCTGACTTTC. Its protein product is CASSRDSSGANVLTF.